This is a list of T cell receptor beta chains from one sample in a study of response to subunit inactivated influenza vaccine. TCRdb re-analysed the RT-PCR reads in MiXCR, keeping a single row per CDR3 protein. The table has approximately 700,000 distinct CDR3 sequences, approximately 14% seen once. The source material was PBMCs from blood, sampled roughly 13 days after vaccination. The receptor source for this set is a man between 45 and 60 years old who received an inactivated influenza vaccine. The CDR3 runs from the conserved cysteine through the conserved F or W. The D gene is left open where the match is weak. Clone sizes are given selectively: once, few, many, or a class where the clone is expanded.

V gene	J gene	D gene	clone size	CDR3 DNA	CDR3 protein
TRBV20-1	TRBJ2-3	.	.	TGCAGTGCGACCTCAGAATCTTTACGTACAGATACGCAGTATTTT	CSATSESLRTDTQYF
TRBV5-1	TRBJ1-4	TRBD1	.	TGCGCCAGCAGCTCAACAGGGGGGCACAATGAAAAACTGTTTTTT	CASSSTGGHNEKLFF
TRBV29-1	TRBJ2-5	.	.	TGCAGCGTTGAAGATCTCTCATTACCCCAAGAGACCCAGTACTTC	CSVEDLSLPQETQYF
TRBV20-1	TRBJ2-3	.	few	TGCAGTGCTAGAGATCTGAGTGCGGTGCTGGGTACGCAGTATTTT	CSARDLSAVLGTQYF
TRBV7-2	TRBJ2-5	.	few	TGTGCCAGCAGCCAGGGCAGAGCGGAGACCCAGTACTTC	CASSQGRAETQYF
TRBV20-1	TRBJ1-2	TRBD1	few	TGCAGTGCTAGGGGGACAGGGAGTTGGTATGGCTACACCTTC	CSARGTGSWYGYTF
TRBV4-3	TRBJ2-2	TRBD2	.	TGCGCCAGCAGCCAGTCCGGGACTAGCGGGGGGAACACCGGGGAGCTGTTTTTT	CASSQSGTSGGNTGELFF
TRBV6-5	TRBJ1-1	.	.	TGTGCCAGCAGTTACTGGCGGAACACTGAAGCTTTCTTT	CASSYWRNTEAFF
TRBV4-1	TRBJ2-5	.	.	TGCGCCAGCAGCCAAGTGGGACTCCGAGAAGAGACCCAGTACTTC	CASSQVGLREETQYF
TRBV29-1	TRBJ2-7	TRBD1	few	TGCAGCGTTGAAGATGGGACAGGGGGAAGGGGCGAGCAGTACTTC	CSVEDGTGGRGEQYF
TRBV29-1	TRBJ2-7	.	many	TGCAGCGCCCTGAACCCAAGTCTCTCCTACGAGCAGTACTTC	CSALNPSLSYEQYF
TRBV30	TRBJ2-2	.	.	TGTGCCTGGGGCACCGGGGAGCTGTTTTTT	CAWGTGELFF
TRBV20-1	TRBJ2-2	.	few	TGCAGTGCTGCCGGGACCGTTAACACCGGGGAGCTGTTTTTT	CSAAGTVNTGELFF
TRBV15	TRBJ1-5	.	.	TGTGCCACCAGCAGAGATTTAACAGGCAATCAGCCCCAGCATTTT	CATSRDLTGNQPQHF
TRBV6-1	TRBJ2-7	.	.	TGTGCCAGCACCCGGGCCGTCCATGGCTACGAGCAGTACTTC	CASTRAVHGYEQYF
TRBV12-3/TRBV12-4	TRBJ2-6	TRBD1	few	TGTGCCAGCAGCCCCGGGACAGGACTCTCTGGGGCCAACGTCCTGACTTTC	CASSPGTGLSGANVLTF
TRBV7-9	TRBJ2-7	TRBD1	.	TGTGCCAGCAGCTTAGTAGGACAGGGGCACTACGAGCAGTACTTC	CASSLVGQGHYEQYF
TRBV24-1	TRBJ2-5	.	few	TGTGCCACCAGTGATAATTCGGTGGAGACCCAGTACTTC	CATSDNSVETQYF
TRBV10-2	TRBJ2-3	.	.	TGCGCCAGCACTCCGGTGGGGTTGAATACGCAGTATTTT	CASTPVGLNTQYF
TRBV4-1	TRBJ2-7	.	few	TGCGCCAGCAGCCAAGCACCTGACAGTTTGCTTTACTACGAGCAGTACTTC	CASSQAPDSLLYYEQYF
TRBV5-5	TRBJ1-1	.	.	TGTGCCAGCAGCTTGGGTTCCAGGGGCATCACTGAAGCTTTCTTT	CASSLGSRGITEAFF
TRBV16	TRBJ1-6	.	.	TGTGCCAGCAGCCAAGGGGGGCAAGGCAATTCACCCCTCCACTTT	CASSQGGQGNSPLHF
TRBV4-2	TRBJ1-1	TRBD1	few	TGTGCCAGCAGCCAAGATCGAGGACAGGGTGACACTGAAGCTTTCTTT	CASSQDRGQGDTEAFF
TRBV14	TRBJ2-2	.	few	TGTGCCAGCAGCCAAGAGGGGACTGCGAACACCGGGGAGCTGTTTTTT	CASSQEGTANTGELFF
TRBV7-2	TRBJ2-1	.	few	TGTGCCAGCAGCTTAATGGCGGCATTTCCTTACAATGAGCAGTTCTTC	CASSLMAAFPYNEQFF
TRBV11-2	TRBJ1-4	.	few	TGTGCCAGCAGCTTAGTATGGTCCAACTCCAATGAAAAACTGTTTTTT	CASSLVWSNSNEKLFF
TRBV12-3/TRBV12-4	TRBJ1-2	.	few	TGTGCCAGCAGTTTCCAGGTTAACTATGGCTACACCTTC	CASSFQVNYGYTF
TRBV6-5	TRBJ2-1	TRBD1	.	TGTGCCAGCAGTTGGACGGGACAGGGCCCTAATGAGCAGTTCTTC	CASSWTGQGPNEQFF
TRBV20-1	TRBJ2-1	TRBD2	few	TGCAGTGCTAGTCAAGGGGGGCTAGCGGGGGCCATCTCCTACAATGAGCAGTTCTTC	CSASQGGLAGAISYNEQFF
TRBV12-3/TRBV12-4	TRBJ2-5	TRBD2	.	TGTGCCAGCAGCCATCCTAGCGGGGGACGAGAGACCCAGTACTTC	CASSHPSGGRETQYF
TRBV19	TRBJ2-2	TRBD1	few	TGTGCCAGTTCAGGGGGCGCTGGAACCGGGGAGCTGTTTTTT	CASSGGAGTGELFF
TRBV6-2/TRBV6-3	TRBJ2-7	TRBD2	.	TGTGCCAGCAGTTACTCGAGGCTAGCGGGAGGTCGGCCGTACGAGCAGTACTTC	CASSYSRLAGGRPYEQYF
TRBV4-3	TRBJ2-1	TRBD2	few	TGCGCCAGCAGCCAGGGACTAGTCTGGTCCTACAATGAGCAGTTCTTC	CASSQGLVWSYNEQFF
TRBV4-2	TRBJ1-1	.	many	TGTGCCAGCAGCCAAGCCGATGGGGGAGGTGACACTGAAGCTTTCTTT	CASSQADGGGDTEAFF
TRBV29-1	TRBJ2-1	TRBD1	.	TGCAGCGTGAGGTCAGGGGGCTACTACAATGAGCAGTTCTTC	CSVRSGGYYNEQFF
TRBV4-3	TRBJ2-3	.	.	TGCGCCAGCAGCCAAGATATGGTACCCAGCACAGATACGCAGTATTTT	CASSQDMVPSTDTQYF
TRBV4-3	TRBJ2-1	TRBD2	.	TGCGCCAGCAGCCAAGACCCCGCTAGCGGGAGGCCGAGCTCCTACAATGAGCAGTTCTTC	CASSQDPASGRPSSYNEQFF
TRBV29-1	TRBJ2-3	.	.	TGCAGCGTTGAAACAGGAGATAGCACAGATACGCAGTATTTT	CSVETGDSTDTQYF
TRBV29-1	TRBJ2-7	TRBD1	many	TGCAGCGCCGGGACAGGGTTCTACGAGCAGTACTTC	CSAGTGFYEQYF
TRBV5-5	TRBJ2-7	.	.	TGTGCCAGCAGCTTGGTGGGGGGCCGGGGAGAGCAGTACTTC	CASSLVGGRGEQYF
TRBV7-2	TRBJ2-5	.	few	TGTGCCAGCAGTTATGACAGATATGAAGAGACCCAGTACTTC	CASSYDRYEETQYF
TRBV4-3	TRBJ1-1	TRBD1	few	TGCGCCAGCAGCTCCGGGACAGGGGGGAACATTATGAACACTGAAGCTTTCTTT	CASSSGTGGNIMNTEAFF
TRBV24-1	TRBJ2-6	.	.	TGTGCCACCGATGGAACCGGGCCGCGAAGCTCTGGGGCCAACGTCCTGACTTTC	CATDGTGPRSSGANVLTF
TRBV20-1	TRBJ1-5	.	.	TGCAGTGCTATGTCAGGAAATCAGCCCCAGCATTTT	CSAMSGNQPQHF
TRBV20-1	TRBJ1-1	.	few	TGCAGTGCACGCGACCCGACGGGCGCTGAAGCTTTCTTT	CSARDPTGAEAFF
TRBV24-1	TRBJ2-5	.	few	TGTGCCACCAGTGATTGGGGCGGGCCTGGGGAGACCCAGTACTTC	CATSDWGGPGETQYF
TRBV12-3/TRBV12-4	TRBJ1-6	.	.	TGTGCCAGCACTCAGAGTAGGAATTTCGGCAATTCACCCCTCCACTTT	CASTQSRNFGNSPLHF
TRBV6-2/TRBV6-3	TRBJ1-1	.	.	TGTGCCAGCAGTTACTCGAGAGGAGGGGGTAGCACTGAAGCTTTCTTT	CASSYSRGGGSTEAFF
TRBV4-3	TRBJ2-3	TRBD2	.	TGCGCCAGCAGCCAAGGACTAGCGGGGGGGTCTAGCACAGATACGCAGTATTTT	CASSQGLAGGSSTDTQYF
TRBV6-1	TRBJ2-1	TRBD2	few	TGTGCCAGCAGAGATACGGGAGGGCCCTACAATGAGCAGTTCTTC	CASRDTGGPYNEQFF
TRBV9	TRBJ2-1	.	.	TGTGCCAGCAGCGTAGCAGGGGCATTAAATAATGAGCAGTTCTTC	CASSVAGALNNEQFF
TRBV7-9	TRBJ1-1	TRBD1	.	TGTGCCAGCAGCCAGAGACAGGGGACTGAAGCTTTCTTT	CASSQRQGTEAFF
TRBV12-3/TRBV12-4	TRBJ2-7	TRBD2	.	TGTGCCAGCAGTCTTAGCGGGGGGCTCAACGAGCAGTACTTC	CASSLSGGLNEQYF
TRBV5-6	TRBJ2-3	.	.	TGTGCCAGCAGCTCACCAGGGCTGCGGGATACGCAGTATTTT	CASSSPGLRDTQYF
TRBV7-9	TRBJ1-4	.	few	TGTGCCAGCAGCCCTCTTACGCCCCTCGGTGAAAAACTGTTTTTT	CASSPLTPLGEKLFF